One and the same sample provided the 5 T cell receptor beta chains below, sequenced in a study of cytomegalovirus exposure and HLA in healthy donors. A multiplex PCR was run with 60 Vbeta primers and 13 Jbeta primers. Sequencing used immunoSEQ multiplex PCR; TCRdb keeps in-frame clones, though not all of them. The sample holds 180,000 or so clones, around four fifths seen once. Sequenced: PBMCs. These receptors all stem from a female donor in good health and CMV-seronegative.

This clone was seen a few times. V usage is TRBV11-3 and J usage is TRBJ2-2, with no clear D. Germline CDR1 SGHNT, CDR2 YENEEA. Trimming cost V 6 bases and J 6 bases, with 11 bases left between them. This CDR3 spans 13 amino acids. CDR3 residues: CASSPNPAGELFF. The CDR3 nucleotides are TGTGCCAGCAGTCCAAACCCGGCCGGGGAGCTGTTTTTT.

The chain has TRBV6-5 and TRBJ1-1; TRBD1 aligns across 7 bases. The germline V gene encodes CDR1 MNHEY and CDR2 SVGAGI. The CDR3 totals 14 residues. The trim removed 6 bases at V and 0 bases at J, leaving 4 bases unmatched. CDR3 bases: TGTGCCAGCAGCCGAGACAGGGTGAACACTGAAGCTTTCTTT. Amino acid sequence: CASSRDRVNTEAFF.

This chain uses TRBV7-3 with TRBJ2-7; 7 bases match TRBD1. The CDR3 runs 14 residues. V trimming: 5 bases; J trimming: 0 bases; junction bases outside the gene matches: 4. The V gene's germline CDR1 is SGHTA and CDR2 FQGTGA. The DNA for the CDR3 is TGTGCCAGCAGCCCGGACAGGTTCTCCTACGAGCAGTACTTC. Residues: CASSPDRFSYEQYF.

The rearrangement joins TRBV6-6 to TRBJ1-1, with D perhaps TRBD1 (5 bases). The CDR3 has 14 residues. In germline, CDR1 is MNHNY, CDR2 SVGAGI (reference sequence). Trimming took 5 bases from V and 1 from J, leaving 11 bases between them. CDR3 DNA: TGTGCCAGCAGTCCCGGGACTCCGAACACTGAAGCTTTCTTT. The encoded protein is CASSPGTPNTEAFF.

The chain uses TRBV11-3 and TRBJ1-3, with D unclear. The V gene lost 0 bases and the J gene lost 12 bases, with 12 bases spanning the gap. The CDR3 length is 13 residues. In germline, CDR1 is SGHNT, CDR2 YENEEA. CDR3 loop: CASSLDYGGDIYF. CDR3 coding DNA: TGTGCCAGCAGCTTAGATTACGGCGGAGACATATATTTT.